Listed here are 9 T cell receptor beta chains from one sample, sequenced in a study of OX40 agonist ivuxolimab in advanced cancers. To prepare the library, the immunoSEQ multiplex PCR assay was applied. TCRdb mirrors the immuneACCESS table, restricted to in-frame sequences. Some clones are absent from its copies; in checked studies, under half trace to an unresolved V gene, and the reason for the others is unknown. A total of 90,000 to 150,000 clones appear in this sample, roughly nine tenths of them only once. In total, the top ten clones hold about 0.55% of the sample. Sample: CD4+ or CD8+ T cells sorted from blood, taken in a trial of the OX40 agonist ivuxolimab. The receptors stem from an adult with an advanced solid tumor such as melanoma, head and neck, liver or kidney cancer.

The chain couples TRBV19 to TRBJ2-3; maybe TRBD2 (7 bases). The CDR3 is 15 residues long. V lost 5 bases, J lost 2 bases, and 14 bases lay in between. CDR1 is LNHDA, CDR2 SQIVND, per germline (reference sequence). Here the CDR3 reads CASSGGAGFTDTQYF. CDR3 coding DNA: TGTGCCAGTAGTGGGGGGGCAGGATTCACAGATACGCAGTATTTT.

This chain links TRBV4-2 with TRBJ1-2, with TRBD1 matching over 8 bases. Germline lookup yields CDR1 LGHNA and CDR2 YNFKEQ. With V trimmed by 0 bases and J by 8 bases, 2 bases remained unmatched. The CDR3 consists of 13 residues. The CDR3 is CASSQEAGGGYTF. Written as DNA, the CDR3 is TGTGCCAGCAGCCAAGAGGCAGGGGGCGGCTACACCTTC.

The chain is built from TRBV7-9 and TRBJ2-5; 10 bases match TRBD1. The CDR3 is made up of 15 amino acids. The germline V gene has CDR1 SEHNR and CDR2 FQNEAQ (reference sequence). The ends lost 4 bases at V and 5 bases at J; junction bases unmatched: 7. CDR3 in DNA: TGTGCCAGCAGCTCGGGACAGGGGTTTGAGGAGACCCAGTACTTC. Protein product: CASSSGQGFEETQYF.

This sequence joins TRBV5-1 and TRBJ2-7; D perhaps matches TRBD2 (5 bases). This CDR3 comprises 17 residues. The V gene lost 2 bases and the J gene lost 0 bases, with 18 bases spanning the gap. CDR1 is SGHRS and CDR2 is YFSETQ in the germline V gene. The DNA of the CDR3 is TGCGCCAGCAGCTTTGGAGGCCAGGCCCCCTTCTCCTACGAGCAGTACTTC. This translates into CASSFGGQAPFSYEQYF.

The genes are TRBV27 and TRBJ2-2; a possible D gene is TRBD2 (5 bases). Trimming pared 6 bases from V and 7 bases from J, leaving 12 bases between. CDR1 MNHEY and CDR2 SMNVEV come from the germline V gene (reference sequence). The CDR3 has 13 amino acids. CDR3 residues: CASRRAEGGELFF. The CDR3 nucleotides read TGTGCCAGCAGGAGGGCCGAGGGCGGGGAGCTGTTTTTT.

J is TRBJ2-5 and V is TRBV28; 9 positions match TRBD1. V was clipped by 5 bases and J by 5 bases; unmatched bases: 12. The CDR3 runs to 16 residues. Germline CDR1 MDHEN, CDR2 SYDVKM. The chain's CDR3 is CASSMGQGRSRETQYF. The CDR3 DNA is TGTGCCAGCAGTATGGGACAGGGAAGGAGTCGGGAGACCCAGTACTTC.

J is TRBJ2-5 and V is TRBV7-2, with 7 bases identical to TRBD2. The CDR3 is 16 amino acids. Germline trimming cut 2 bases from V and 2 bases from J; bases unmatched to any gene: 8. CDR1 SGHTA and CDR2 FQGNSA come from the germline V gene. The CDR3 DNA reads TGTGCCAGCAGCTTATGGGGCGGGGGAATTCAAGAGACCCAGTACTTC. Translated, it gives CASSLWGGGIQETQYF.

This clone came up once. J is TRBJ2-7 and V is TRBV11-2; 7 bases agree with TRBD1. The V segment lost 4 bases and the J segment 4 bases; nucleotides outside the gene matches: 7. CDR3 length: 14 amino acids. Germline assignment: CDR1 SGHAT and CDR2 FQNNGV. In nucleotides, the CDR3 is TGTGCCAGCAGCTCTACGAGGGGGCTTTACGAGCAGTACTTC. Its translation: CASSSTRGLYEQYF.

The chain has TRBV7-2 and TRBJ2-7, with 8 bases fitting TRBD2. Germline CDR1 SGHTA, CDR2 FQGNSA. The junction had 8 bases not matched to a gene; V was cut back by 6 bases and J by 4 bases. This CDR3 spans 14 amino acids. The CDR3 protein is CASRPGGAGYEQYF. CDR3 DNA: TGTGCCAGCAGACCCGGGGGGGCCGGTTACGAGCAGTACTTC.